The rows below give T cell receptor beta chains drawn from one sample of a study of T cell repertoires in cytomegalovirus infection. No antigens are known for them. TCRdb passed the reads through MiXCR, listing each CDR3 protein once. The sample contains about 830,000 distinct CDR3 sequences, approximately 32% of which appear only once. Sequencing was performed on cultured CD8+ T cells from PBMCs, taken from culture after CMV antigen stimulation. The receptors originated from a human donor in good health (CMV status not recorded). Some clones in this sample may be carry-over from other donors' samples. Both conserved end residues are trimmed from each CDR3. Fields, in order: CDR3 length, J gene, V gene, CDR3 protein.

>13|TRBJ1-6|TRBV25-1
ASRGDRGFDSPLH
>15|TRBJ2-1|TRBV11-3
ASSIRLAGGDYNEQF
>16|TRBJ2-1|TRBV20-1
SARDFRKDSLLYNEQF
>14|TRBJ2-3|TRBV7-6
ASSLGEGPPEDTQY
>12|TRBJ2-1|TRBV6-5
ASSYRWAGSEQF
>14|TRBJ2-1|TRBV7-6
ASSARQGPTSNEQF
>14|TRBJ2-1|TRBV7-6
ASSFGFGGPGNEQF
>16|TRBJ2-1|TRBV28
ASSYGPATGQGYNEQF
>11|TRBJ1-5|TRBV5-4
ASSFGSGQPQH
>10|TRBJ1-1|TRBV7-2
ASSGGDTEAF
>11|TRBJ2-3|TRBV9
ASSVVEADTQY
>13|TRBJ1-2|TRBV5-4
ASSPRGQGNYGYT
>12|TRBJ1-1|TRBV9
ASSVDREWTEAF
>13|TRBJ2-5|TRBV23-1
ASSHDRGAQETQY
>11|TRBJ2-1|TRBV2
AKGLGRYNEQF
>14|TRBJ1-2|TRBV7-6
ASSSRQGTGGYGYT
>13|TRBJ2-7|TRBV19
ASSAREQGSYEQY
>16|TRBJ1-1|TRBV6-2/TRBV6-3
ASSRLPGQGGVDTEAF
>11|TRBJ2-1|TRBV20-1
SAGGSSYNEQF
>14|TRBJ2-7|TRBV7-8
ASIGEYSGGAYEQY
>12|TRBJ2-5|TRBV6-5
ASSHGPWAETQY
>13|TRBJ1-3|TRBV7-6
ASSLNYGAGNTIY
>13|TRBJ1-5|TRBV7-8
ASSSNRERNQPQH
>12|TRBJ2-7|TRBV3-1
ASSQPDISIEQY
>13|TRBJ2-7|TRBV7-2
ASSPAAIGGDEQY
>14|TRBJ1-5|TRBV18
ASSPGPWDGNQPQH
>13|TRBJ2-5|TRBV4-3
ASSQEVLEGETQY
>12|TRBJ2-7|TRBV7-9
ASSPPTEIYEQY
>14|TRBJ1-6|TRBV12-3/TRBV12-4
ASSLGPGAYNSPLH
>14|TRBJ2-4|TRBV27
ASSNRQGGSKNIQY
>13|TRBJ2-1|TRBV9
ASSVGGAFHNEQF
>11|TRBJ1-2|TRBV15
ATHRGGAEGYT
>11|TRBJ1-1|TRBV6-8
ATNARGLVEAF
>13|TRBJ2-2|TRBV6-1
ASSERTGRIGELF
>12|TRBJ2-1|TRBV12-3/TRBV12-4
ASSSGGSNNEQF
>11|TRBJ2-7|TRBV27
ASSLGTPHEQY
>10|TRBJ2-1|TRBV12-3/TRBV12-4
ASSLYSDEQF
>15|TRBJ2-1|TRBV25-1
ASSEYFPGGGYNEQF
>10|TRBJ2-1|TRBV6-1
ASRVGYNEQF
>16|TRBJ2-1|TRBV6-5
ASSYTDLLSGGYNEQF
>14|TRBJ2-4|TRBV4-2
ASSRGPEGAKNIQY
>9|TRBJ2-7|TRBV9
ASSKGPTQY
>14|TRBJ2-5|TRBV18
ASSPRVGARDETQY
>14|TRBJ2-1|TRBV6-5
ASSPTMGKVYNEQF
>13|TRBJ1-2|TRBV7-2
ASSLDTGGNYGYT
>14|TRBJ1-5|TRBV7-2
ASSLTPGWSNQPQH
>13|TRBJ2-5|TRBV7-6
ASSLVSRPQETQY
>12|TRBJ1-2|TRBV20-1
SARDPREAYGYT
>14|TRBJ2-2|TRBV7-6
ASSLEGGSLTGELF
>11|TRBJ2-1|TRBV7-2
ASSPGQWNEQF
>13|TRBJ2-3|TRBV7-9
ASSSPDLSTDTQY